This T cell receptor beta chain stems from a study of shared clonotypes between healthy human individuals (dated by TCRdb to 2020 to 2021). About the investigation overall: A few men and two women, aged 18 to 49 years, made up the cohort. Leukapheresis yielded between about 0.94 and 8.9 billion PBMCs per donor. The study deeply sequenced blood TCR repertoires of about 5 healthy adults to estimate repertoire size and the extent of clonotype sharing between individuals. For each donor, three plates each were used for CD4 naive and CD4 memory, two plates were used for CD8 naive, and one plate was used for CD8 memory. To increase sequencing depth and limit assay-specific biases, different laboratories used diverse techniques to prepare libraries and sequence TCR repertoires.

With respect to this clone: Which antigen it targets is not known. Nothing much larger sits one base from this clone, and base qualities are not available.

For the CD8 naive samples, CD45RO-negative cells were positively selected for CCR7, yielding a CD45RA+CCR7+ population from which TemRA cells were excluded. The donors were healthy, HIV-negative adults with no recently reported acute infections or vaccinations. Every donor was a Caucasian adult residing in Nashville, Tennessee, USA. After blood collection by leukapheresis, PBMCs were isolated using Ficoll-Histopaque density gradient centrifugation and then cryopreserved in the vapor phase of liquid nitrogen. Analytical flow cytometry was used to check the purity and quantity of every magnetically sorted T cell population. From each sorted fraction, genomic DNA was isolated and quantified by UV absorbance on a Nanodrop 2000c. CDR1 and CDR2, per the germline V gene, are SGDLS and YYNGEE. The germline ends are 20 bases apart after V is trimmed by 4 bases and J by 2 bases. There are 17 amino acids in the CDR3, from cysteine to phenylalanine inclusive. Left in the record is the CDR3 DNA by itself, 51 bases read in frame from the first base.

On the study overall, not on this receptor specifically: Sampling was limited to blood, and TCR repertoires in tissue likely differ from TCR repertoires in blood. Pairwise subsampling indicated that sequencing depth was expected to affect the degree of clonotype sharing among donors. The small number of donors limited the genetic and exposure-history diversity represented. Roughly 5.2% of naive CD4, more than 3% of naive CD8, 2.3% of memory CD4, and 0.35% to 0.5% of memory CD8 clonotypes were shared across a few donors. Clonotypes shared by all four sorted-subset donors showed higher generation probabilities than non-shared clonotypes. Naive subsets generally had larger estimated clonotype richness than memory subsets did. Incomplete sequencing was indicated by rarefaction of sorted-subset datasets, despite the large sequencing depth.

TCR CDR3 regions were amplified from genomic DNA by multiplex PCR using the deep immunoSEQ assay. For each cell subset, the extracted genomic DNA was distributed evenly across all wells of several immunoSEQ 96-well plates, and each plate served as one replicate. For sorted subsets, each replicate PCR was loaded with roughly 190 ng genomic DNA, equivalent to 30,000 to 35,000 T cell genomes. Purified libraries were measured with a Qubit 3.0 fluorometer, size-checked on a Bioanalyzer 2100, and measured again with the KAPA Library Quantification kit. A separate single-read 150-cycle Illumina NextSeq 550 flow cell was used to sequence each immunoSEQ 96-well plate. The original methods were these. Because the immunoSEQ output held only junctional sequences and lacked quality scores, the filtering could not match the filtering applied to full-length reads. To assign V/J genes and CDR3, sequences were annotated using PyIR, a Python wrapper for IgBLAST v1.9, with IMGT germline references. Any read was removed if the V/J assignment was weak (E-value above 1e-6), the CDR3 was missing, or the read contained stop codons, out-of-frame junctions, or ambiguous translated residues. V3J clonotypes were defined as sequences sharing the same inferred V gene, J gene, and CDR3 amino acid sequence. To compute the percentage overlap between repertoires, the number of shared unique clonotypes was divided by the size of the smaller repertoire. RTK rarefaction, the Chao1 estimator, and Recon v2.1 estimates of unobserved clonotypes were used to assess repertoire richness. OLGA was used to compute generation probabilities for all TCRbeta clonotypes that the gDNA method yielded from a handful of donors. TCRdb took this table from immuneACCESS and kept in-frame rearrangements with V and J called. Such tables lack part of the clones; where checked against another copy, unresolved V genes explain under half of the gap, and the rest is unexplained. V and J calls and clone size are those listed in that table; D and trimming were worked out from the DNA. In this sample the table shows approximately 1.9 million clones, 80% to 95% of which occur a single time. The ten largest clones add up to around 1.7% of the sample.

The sequence was collected from a man aged 18 to 30 in good health. Some clones in this sample may be carry-over from other donors' samples. The chain joins TRBV9 to TRBJ2-3; the D gene is perhaps TRBD1 or TRBD2, as each covers 5 bases. The sample was naive CD8+ T cells from PBMCs. In the paper's terms, the cell subset or site label means: CD45RA+CCR7+. This receptor has the CDR3 CASSSPRETTYTDTQYF. The DNA sequence is TGTGCCAGCAGCTCACCCAGGGAGACAACATACACAGATACGCAGTATTTT.